The T cell receptor (beta chain) under discussion was sequenced for a study of T-cell memory formation after mild COVID-19. Germline CDR1 is SGHRS and CDR2 is YFSETQ. This CDR3 is 15 amino acids long. V shed 4 bases, J shed 5 bases, and the junction held 7 bases outside the gene matches. After 5'RACE with constant-segment primers, TCR alpha and TCR beta cDNA libraries carrying sample barcodes and UMIs were obtained. TCRdb called the 5' RACE reads again in MiXCR, with one record for every CDR3 protein. Of just over 200,000 distinct CDR3 sequences in the sample, over 7.5% were seen once. Study results and caveats: A second wave of clones peaked on day 37, and their SARS-CoV-2 specificity went unconfirmed.

In this sample, this clonotype turned up once. Its antigen is not identified. The receptor was derived from a man between 18 and 35 years old who had mild COVID-19 (a few samples of this study predate the infection). Cell type and time point are not known. The sequencing input was PBMCs or a T cell subset sorted from them (not recorded which). This sequence joins TRBV5-1 and TRBJ1-1, with 11 bases lining up with TRBD1. CDR3 sequence: CASSPRGQGGTEAFF. For the CDR3, the DNA is TGCGCCAGCAGCCCCCGGGGACAGGGGGGAACTGAAGCTTTCTTT.